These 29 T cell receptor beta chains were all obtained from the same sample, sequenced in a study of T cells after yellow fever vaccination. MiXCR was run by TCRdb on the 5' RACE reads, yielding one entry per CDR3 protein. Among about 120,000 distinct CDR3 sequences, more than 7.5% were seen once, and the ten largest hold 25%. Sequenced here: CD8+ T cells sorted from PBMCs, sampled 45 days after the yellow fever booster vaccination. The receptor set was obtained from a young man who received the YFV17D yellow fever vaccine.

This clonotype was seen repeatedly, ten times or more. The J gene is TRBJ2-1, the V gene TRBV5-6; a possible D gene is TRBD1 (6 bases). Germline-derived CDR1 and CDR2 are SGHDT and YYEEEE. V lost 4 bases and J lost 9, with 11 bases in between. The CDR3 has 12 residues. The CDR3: CASSEGGVEQFF. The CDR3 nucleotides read TGTGCCAGCAGCGAAGGGGGTGTTGAGCAGTTCTTC.

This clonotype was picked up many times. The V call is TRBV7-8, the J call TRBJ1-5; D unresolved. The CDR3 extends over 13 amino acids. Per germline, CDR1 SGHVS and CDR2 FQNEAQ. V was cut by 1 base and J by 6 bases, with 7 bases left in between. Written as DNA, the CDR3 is TGTGCCAGCAGCTTAGGTCGTAGTCAGCCCCAGCATTTT. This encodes CASSLGRSQPQHF.

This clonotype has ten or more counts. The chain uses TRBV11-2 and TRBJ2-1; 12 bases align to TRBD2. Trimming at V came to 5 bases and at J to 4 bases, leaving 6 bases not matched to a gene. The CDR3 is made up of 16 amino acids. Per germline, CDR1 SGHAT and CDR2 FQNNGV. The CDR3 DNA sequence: TGTGCCAGCAGCCACCCTGGACTAGCGGGGTACAATGAGCAGTTCTTC. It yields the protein CASSHPGLAGYNEQFF.

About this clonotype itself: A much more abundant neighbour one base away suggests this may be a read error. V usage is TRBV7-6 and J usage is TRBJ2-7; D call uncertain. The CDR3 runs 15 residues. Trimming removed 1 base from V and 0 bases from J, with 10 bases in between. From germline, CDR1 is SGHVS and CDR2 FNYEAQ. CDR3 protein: CASSLDYANSYEQYF. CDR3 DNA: TGTGCCAGCAGCTTAGATTACGCAAACTCCTACGAGCAGTACTTC.

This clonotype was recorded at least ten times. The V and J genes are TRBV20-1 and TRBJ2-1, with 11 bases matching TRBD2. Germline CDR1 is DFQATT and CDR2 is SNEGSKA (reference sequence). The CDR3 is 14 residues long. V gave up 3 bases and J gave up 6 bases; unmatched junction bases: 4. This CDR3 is CSASRLAGGNEQFF. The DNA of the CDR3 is TGCAGTGCTAGTAGGCTAGCGGGAGGCAATGAGCAGTTCTTC.

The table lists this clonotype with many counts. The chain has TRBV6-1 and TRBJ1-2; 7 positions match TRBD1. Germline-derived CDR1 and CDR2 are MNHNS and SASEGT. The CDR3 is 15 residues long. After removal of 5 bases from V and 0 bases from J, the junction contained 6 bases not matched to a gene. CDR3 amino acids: CASSRDSYPNYGYTF. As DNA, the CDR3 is TGTGCCAGCAGTCGGGACAGCTACCCTAACTATGGCTACACCTTC.

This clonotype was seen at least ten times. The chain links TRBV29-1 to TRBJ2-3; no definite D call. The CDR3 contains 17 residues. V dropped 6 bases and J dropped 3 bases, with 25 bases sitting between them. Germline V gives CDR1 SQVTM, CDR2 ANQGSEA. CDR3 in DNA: TGCAGCGTAGCCCCTCTGGGCGCAAAATCCCGTACAGATACGCAGTATTTT. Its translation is CSVAPLGAKSRTDTQYF.

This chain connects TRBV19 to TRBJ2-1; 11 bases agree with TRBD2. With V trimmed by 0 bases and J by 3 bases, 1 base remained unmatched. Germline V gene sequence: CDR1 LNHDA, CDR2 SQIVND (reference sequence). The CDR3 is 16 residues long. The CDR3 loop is CASSIEGLAVYNEQFF. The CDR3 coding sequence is TGTGCCAGTAGTATAGAGGGACTAGCGGTCTACAATGAGCAGTTCTTC.

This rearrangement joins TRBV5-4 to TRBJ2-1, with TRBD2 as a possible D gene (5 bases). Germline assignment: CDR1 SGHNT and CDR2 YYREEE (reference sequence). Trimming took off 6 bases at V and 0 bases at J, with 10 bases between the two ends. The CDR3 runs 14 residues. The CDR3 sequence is CASNPGSSYNEQFF. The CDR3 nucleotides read TGTGCCAGCAACCCGGGAAGCTCCTACAATGAGCAGTTCTTC.

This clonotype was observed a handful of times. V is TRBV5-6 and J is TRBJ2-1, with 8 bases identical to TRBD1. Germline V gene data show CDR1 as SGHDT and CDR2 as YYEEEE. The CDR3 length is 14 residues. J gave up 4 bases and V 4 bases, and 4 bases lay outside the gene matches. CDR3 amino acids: CASSLGTGYNEQFF. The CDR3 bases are TGTGCCAGCAGCCTCGGGACAGGTTACAATGAGCAGTTCTTC.

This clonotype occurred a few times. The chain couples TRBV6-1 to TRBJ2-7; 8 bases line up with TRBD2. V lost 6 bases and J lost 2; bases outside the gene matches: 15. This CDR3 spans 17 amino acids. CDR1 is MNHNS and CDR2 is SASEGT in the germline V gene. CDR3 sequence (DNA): TGTGCCAGCAGCCTTGGGGGTATTCGGGGGGGAACCTACGAGCAGTACTTC. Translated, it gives CASSLGGIRGGTYEQYF.

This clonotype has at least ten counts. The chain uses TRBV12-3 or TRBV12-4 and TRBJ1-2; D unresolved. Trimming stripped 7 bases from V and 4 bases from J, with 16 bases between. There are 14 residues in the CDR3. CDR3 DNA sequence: TGTGCCAGCACCTTAGATCGGTCTCGCTATGGCTACACCTTC. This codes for CASTLDRSRYGYTF.

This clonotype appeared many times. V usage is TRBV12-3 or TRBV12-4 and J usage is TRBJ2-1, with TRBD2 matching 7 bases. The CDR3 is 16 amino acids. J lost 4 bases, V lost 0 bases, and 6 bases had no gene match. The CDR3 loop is CASSLAWGGAYNEQFF. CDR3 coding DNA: TGTGCCAGCAGTTTAGCTTGGGGGGGAGCGTACAATGAGCAGTTCTTC.

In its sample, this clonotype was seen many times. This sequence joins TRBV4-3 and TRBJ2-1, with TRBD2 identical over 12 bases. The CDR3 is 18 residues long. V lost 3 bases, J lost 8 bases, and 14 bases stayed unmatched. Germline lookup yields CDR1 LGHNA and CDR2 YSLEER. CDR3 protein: CASSQRLAGGPGLYEQFF. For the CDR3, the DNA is TGCGCCAGCAGCCAGAGGCTAGCGGGAGGGCCCGGTCTCTATGAGCAGTTCTTC.

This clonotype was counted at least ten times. DNA for the CDR3: TGTGCCAGCAGCTCCCTCGGGATAGCCTACGAGCAGTACTTC. Residues: CASSSLGIAYEQYF. The chain carries TRBV5-6 and TRBJ2-7; tentative D call: TRBD2 (5 bases). This CDR3 region has 14 residues. CDR1 is SGHDT, CDR2 YYEEEE, per germline. With 3 bases removed from V and 2 bases from J, the gap between germline ends came to 12 bases.

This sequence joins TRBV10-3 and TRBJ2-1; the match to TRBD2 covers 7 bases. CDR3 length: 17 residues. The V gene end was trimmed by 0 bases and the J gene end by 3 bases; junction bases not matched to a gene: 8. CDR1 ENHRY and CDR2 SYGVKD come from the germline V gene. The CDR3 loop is CAISESQLSGLYNEQFF. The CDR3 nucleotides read TGTGCCATCAGTGAGTCGCAGCTTAGCGGGCTCTACAATGAGCAGTTCTTC.

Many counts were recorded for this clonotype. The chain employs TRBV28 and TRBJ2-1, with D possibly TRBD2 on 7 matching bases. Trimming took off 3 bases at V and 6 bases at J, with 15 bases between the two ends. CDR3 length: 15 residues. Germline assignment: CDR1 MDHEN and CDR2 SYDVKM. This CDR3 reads CASSLQGGGVNEQFF. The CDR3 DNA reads TGTGCCAGCAGTTTGCAGGGAGGGGGAGTCAATGAGCAGTTCTTC.

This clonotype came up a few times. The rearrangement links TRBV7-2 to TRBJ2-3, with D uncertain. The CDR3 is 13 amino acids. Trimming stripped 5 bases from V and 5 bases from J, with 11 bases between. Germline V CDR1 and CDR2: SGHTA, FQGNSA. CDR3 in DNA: TGTGCCAGCAGCCTTCAGCCGGGAGATACGCAGTATTTT. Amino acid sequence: CASSLQPGDTQYF.

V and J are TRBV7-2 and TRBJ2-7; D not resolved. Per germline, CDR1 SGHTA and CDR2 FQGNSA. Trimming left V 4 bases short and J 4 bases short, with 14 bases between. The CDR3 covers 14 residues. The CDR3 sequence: CASSWDTGLYEQYF. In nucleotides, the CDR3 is TGTGCCAGCAGCTGGGATACGGGTTTATACGAGCAGTACTTC.

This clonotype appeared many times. CDR3 coding DNA: TGCGCCAGCAGTGGCGGCACTGAAGCTTTCTTT. It is translated as CASSGGTEAFF. The chain uses TRBV5-1 and TRBJ1-1; no reliable D call. The germline V and J ends were trimmed by 5 bases and 4 bases, with 6 bases remaining between them. The CDR3 extends over 11 amino acids. From germline, CDR1 is SGHRS and CDR2 YFSETQ.

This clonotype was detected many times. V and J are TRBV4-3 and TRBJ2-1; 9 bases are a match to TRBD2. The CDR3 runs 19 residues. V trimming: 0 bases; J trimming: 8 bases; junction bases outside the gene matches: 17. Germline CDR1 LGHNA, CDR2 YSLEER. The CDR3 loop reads CASSQDPFPLAGAEDEQFF. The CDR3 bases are TGCGCCAGCAGCCAAGACCCATTTCCGTTAGCGGGAGCCGAGGATGAGCAGTTCTTC.

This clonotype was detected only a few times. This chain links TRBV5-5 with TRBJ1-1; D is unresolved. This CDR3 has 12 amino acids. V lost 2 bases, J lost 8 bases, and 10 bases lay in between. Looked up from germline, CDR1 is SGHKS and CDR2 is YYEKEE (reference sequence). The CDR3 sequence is CASSFSTTEAFF. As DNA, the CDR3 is TGTGCCAGCAGCTTTAGTACAACCGAAGCTTTCTTT.

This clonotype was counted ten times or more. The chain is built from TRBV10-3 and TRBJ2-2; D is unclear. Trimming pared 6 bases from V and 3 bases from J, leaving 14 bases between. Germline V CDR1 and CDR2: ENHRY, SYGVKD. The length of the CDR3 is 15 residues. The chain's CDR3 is CAISDEDGYTGELFF. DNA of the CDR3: TGTGCCATCAGCGATGAGGACGGTTACACCGGGGAGCTGTTTTTT.

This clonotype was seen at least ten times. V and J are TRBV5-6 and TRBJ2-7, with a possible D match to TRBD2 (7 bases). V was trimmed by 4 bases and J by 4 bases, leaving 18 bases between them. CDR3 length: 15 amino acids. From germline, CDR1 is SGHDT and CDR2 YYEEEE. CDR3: CASSLAGALIYEQYF. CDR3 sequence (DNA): TGTGCCAGCAGCCTCGCGGGGGCGCTTATTTACGAGCAGTACTTC.

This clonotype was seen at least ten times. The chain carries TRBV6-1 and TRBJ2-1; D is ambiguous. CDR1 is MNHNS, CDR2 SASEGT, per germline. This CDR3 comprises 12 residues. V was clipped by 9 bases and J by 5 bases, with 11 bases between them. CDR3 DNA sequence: TGTGCCAGTTTTTCCTCGAACAATGAGCAGTTCTTC. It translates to CASFSSNNEQFF.

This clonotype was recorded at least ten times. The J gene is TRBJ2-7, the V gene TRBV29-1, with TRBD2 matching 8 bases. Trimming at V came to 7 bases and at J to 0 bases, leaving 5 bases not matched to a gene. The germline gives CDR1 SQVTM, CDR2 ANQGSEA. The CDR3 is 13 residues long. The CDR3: CSAHSGSSYEQYF. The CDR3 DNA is TGCAGCGCCCACAGCGGGAGCTCCTACGAGCAGTACTTC.

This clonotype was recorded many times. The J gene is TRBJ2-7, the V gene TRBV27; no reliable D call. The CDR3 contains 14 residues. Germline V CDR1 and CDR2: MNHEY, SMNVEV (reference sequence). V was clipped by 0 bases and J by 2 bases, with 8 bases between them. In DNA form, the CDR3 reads TGTGCCAGCAGTTTATCCTTTGGTGCCTACGAGCAGTACTTC. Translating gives CASSLSFGAYEQYF.

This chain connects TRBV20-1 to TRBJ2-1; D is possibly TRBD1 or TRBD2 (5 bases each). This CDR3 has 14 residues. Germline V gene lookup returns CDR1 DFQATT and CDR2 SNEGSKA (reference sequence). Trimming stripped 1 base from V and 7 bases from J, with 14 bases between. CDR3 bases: TGCAGTGCTAGAGTTACTAGGGGCTCGAATGAGCAGTTCTTC. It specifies CSARVTRGSNEQFF.

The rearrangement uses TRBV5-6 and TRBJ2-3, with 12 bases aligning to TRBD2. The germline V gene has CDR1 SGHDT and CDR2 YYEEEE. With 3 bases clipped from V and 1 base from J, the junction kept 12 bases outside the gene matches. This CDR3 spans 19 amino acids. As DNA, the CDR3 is TGTGCCAGCAGCTGGCAGACTAGCGGGAGCTACGGGGGCACAGATACGCAGTATTTT. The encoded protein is CASSWQTSGSYGGTDTQYF.